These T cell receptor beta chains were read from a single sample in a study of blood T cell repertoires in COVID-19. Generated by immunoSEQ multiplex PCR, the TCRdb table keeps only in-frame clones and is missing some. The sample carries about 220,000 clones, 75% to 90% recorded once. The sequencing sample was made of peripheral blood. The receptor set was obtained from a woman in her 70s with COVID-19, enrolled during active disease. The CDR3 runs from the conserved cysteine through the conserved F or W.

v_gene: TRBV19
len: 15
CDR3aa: CASSDRDRGYNEQFF

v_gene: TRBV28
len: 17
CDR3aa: CASSLMGLAGHTDTQYF

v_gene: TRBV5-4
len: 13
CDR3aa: CASSYTGSYEQYF

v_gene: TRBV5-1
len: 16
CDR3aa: CASSSDRGQRNSPLHF

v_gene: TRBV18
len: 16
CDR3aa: CASSPPGNSYNSPLHF

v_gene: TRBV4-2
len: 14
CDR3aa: CASSQDLANNEQFF

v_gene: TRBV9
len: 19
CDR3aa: CASSVERDRGPYSNQPQHF

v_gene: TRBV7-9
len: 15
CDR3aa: CASSLVPGGSEKLFF

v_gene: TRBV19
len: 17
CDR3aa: CASSPSGRTATNEKLFF

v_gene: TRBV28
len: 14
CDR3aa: CASSRQGASIEQYF

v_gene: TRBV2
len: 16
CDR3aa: CASRPPGGRVRSEQYF

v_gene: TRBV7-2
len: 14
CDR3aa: CASSHPGHSRLQFF

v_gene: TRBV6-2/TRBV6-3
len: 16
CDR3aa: CASSPLGLAGENEQFF

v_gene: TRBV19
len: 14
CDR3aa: CASRDRGTNEKLFF

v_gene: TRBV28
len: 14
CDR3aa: CASSLRLAIHEQYF

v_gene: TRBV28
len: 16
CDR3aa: CASSFGRGPKNTEAFF

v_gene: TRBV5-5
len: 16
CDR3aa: CASSTFGGGVSYEQYF

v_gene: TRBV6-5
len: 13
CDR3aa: CASSQDRGNIQYF

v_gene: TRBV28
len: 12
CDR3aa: CASSSPFEKLFF

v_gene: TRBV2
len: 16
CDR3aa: CASRASGTSGYNEQFF

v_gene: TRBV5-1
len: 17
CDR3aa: CASSLGRGPPQHSPLHF

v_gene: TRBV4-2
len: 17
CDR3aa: CASSQGTVGVSGNTIYF

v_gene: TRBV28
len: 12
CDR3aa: CASRRMSTEAFF

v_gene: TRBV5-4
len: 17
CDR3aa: CASSSSRDRASNEKLFF

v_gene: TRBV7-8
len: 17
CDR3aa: CASSSVQRGYSNQPQHF

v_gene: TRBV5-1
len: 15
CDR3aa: CASSLAAGAGETQYF

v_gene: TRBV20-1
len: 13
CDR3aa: CSASLSGANVLTF

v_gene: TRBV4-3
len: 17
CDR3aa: CASSQDTSGRGYNEQFF

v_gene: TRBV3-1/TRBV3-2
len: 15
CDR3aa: CASSQARGPNSPLHF

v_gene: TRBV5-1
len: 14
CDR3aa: CASSLGGRAIEQFF

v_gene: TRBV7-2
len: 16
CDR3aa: CASSLEPGRKYNEQFF

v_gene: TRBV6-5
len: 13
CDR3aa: CASSQGTTDTQYF

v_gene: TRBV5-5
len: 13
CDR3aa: CASSITGYQPQHF

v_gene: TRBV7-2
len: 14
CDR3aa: CASSYRTGTDTQYF

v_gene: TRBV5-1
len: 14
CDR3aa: CASSPGEWNYGYTF

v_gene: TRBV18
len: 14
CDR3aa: CASSPSVSGETQYF

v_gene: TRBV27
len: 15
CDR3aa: CASSLSRQLASPLHF

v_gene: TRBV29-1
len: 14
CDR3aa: CSARQGPGNQPQHF

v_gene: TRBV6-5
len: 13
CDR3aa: CASSLTGVQPQHF

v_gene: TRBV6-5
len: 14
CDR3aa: CASRPGTQLDTQYF